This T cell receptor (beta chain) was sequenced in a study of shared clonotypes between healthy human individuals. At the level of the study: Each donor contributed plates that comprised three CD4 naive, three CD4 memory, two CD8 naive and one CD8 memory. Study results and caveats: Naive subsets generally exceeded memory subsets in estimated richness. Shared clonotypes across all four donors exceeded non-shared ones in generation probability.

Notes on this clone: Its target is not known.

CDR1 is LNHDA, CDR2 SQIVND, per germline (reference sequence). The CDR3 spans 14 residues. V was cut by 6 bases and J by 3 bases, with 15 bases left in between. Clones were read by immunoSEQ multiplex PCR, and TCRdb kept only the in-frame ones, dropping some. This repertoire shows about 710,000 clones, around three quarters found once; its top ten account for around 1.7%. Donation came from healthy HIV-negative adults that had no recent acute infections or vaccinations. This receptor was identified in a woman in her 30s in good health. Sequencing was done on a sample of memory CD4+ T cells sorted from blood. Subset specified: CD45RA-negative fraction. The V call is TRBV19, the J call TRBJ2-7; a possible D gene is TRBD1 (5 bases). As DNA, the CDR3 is TGTGCCAGTAGGGCATCCCCCGGACACTACGAGCAGTACTTC. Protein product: CASRASPGHYEQYF.